This TCR beta chain was captured by sequencing in a study of shared clonotypes between healthy human individuals (dated by TCRdb to 2018 to 2020). About the study as a whole: The cohort included three men and a couple of women between 18 and 49 years of age. For each donor, three plates each were used for CD4 naive and CD4 memory, two plates were used for CD8 naive, and one plate was used for CD8 memory. To estimate repertoire size and how much clonotypes are shared between individuals, the study performed deep sequencing of blood TCR repertoires from a few healthy adults. To increase sequencing depth and limit assay-specific biases, TCR repertoire library preparation and sequencing were carried out by different laboratories using diverse techniques. Leukapheresis yielded between about 0.94 and 9.5 billion PBMCs per donor.

Concerning this clone: Its antigen has not been determined. No qualities accompany the bases; no much larger clone lies one base away.

What the research found in general, with its limitations: Only blood was sampled, and tissue TCR repertoires likely differ from those in blood. About 4.5% of naive CD4, around 3.5% of naive CD8, about 2.4% of memory CD4, and about 0.4% of memory CD8 clonotypes were shared across a handful of donors. Pairwise subsampling led to the expectation that sequencing depth would affect the degree of clonotype sharing among donors. Even with the large sequencing depth, rarefaction of the sorted-subset datasets indicated that sequencing was incomplete. Clonotypes shared by all four sorted-subset donors showed higher generation probabilities than non-shared clonotypes. Because the study included only a small number of donors, the genetic and exposure-history diversity represented was limited. Naive subsets generally had larger estimated clonotype richness than memory subsets did.

The donors were healthy, HIV-negative adults with no recently reported acute infections or vaccinations. All donors were Caucasian adults living in Nashville, Tennessee, USA. Magnetic negative selection was used to enrich CD4+ T cells, after which naive cells were positively selected on CD45RA and the negative fraction became the memory subset. Blood was obtained by leukapheresis, after which PBMCs were separated by Ficoll-Histopaque density gradient centrifugation and cryopreserved in liquid nitrogen vapor phase. Analytical flow cytometry was used to check the purity and quantity of each magnetically sorted T cell population. Each sorted fraction had its genomic DNA isolated and then quantified by UV absorbance on a Nanodrop 2000c. Via the germline V gene, CDR1 is LGHNT and CDR2 FRNRAP. The junction carries 14 bases between V and J, which are trimmed by 6 bases and 3 bases respectively. Including cysteine and phenylalanine, the CDR3 has 14 amino acids. The retained sequence is limited to the CDR3, 42 bases, with the frame set at the first base.

Using the deep immunoSEQ assay, multiplex PCR amplified TCR CDR3 regions from genomic DNA. Extracted genomic DNA from each cell subset was spread evenly across all wells of several immunoSEQ 96-well plates, with each plate serving as a replicate. For sorted subsets, roughly 200 ng of genomic DNA, equivalent to 25,000 to 30,000 T cell genomes, went into each replicate PCR. Purified libraries were quantified with a Qubit 3.0 fluorometer, sized on a Bioanalyzer 2100, and re-quantified with the KAPA Library Quantification kit. Each immunoSEQ 96-well plate was sequenced on its own single-read 150-cycle Illumina NextSeq 550 flow cell. The paper's processing steps were these. Because the immunoSEQ output held only junctional sequences and lacked quality scores, the filtering could not match the filtering applied to full-length reads. To assign V/J genes and CDR3, sequences were annotated using PyIR, a Python wrapper for IgBLAST v1.9, with IMGT germline references. Reads with weak V/J assignments (E-value above 1e-6), missing CDR3, stop codons, out-of-frame junctions, or ambiguous translated residues were removed. A V3J clonotype was defined by an identical inferred V gene, J gene, and CDR3 amino acid sequence. Percentage overlap between repertoires was computed as shared unique clonotypes divided by the size of the smaller repertoire. Richness of each repertoire was evaluated using RTK rarefaction, the Chao1 estimator, and Recon v2.1 estimates of unobserved clonotypes. OLGA was used to compute generation probabilities for all TCRbeta clonotypes that the gDNA method yielded from a handful of donors. Entries here come from immuneACCESS through TCRdb and include only in-frame sequences with V and J called. Some clones fail to appear in such tables; in the studies checked, an unresolved V gene covers under half of the shortfall, and the cause of the remainder is unknown. The DNA was the basis for D and trimming; V, J and clone size are from that table. For this sample there are 1.5 million to 1.9 million clones; approximately 98% appear just once. Jointly, the top ten make up about 0.45% of the sample.

Specimen: naive CD4+ T cells sorted from blood. The label giving this sample's cell subset or site can be read as: CD45RA+ positively selected. The rearranged segments are TRBV12-5 and TRBJ1-2; the D gene cannot be named for sure. The sequence was obtained from a man younger than 40 in good health. The CDR3 protein is CASGLGLEDYGYTF. The nucleotides read TGTGCTAGTGGGCTCGGACTGGAGGACTATGGCTACACCTTC.